The rows below give T cell receptor beta chains drawn from one sample of a study of T-cell reconstitution after alpha-beta-depleted transplantation in children. TCRdb re-analysed the PCR reads in MiXCR, keeping a single row per CDR3 protein. The sample shows 150,000 to 250,000 distinct CDR3 sequences, around 5.9% of them seen only once. The source material was PBMCs, sampled before TCRalphabeta/CD19-depleted stem cell transplant. The receptors come from a girl younger than two with combined immunodeficiency, due to receive a stem cell transplant. Each CDR3 is given with its conserved first and last residue. D genes are given only for firm matches. Clone size is stated in some rows and not others, as once, few, many or a class when expanded.

abundance	v_gene	j_gene	d_gene	CDR3nt	CDR3aa
many	TRBV9	TRBJ1-1	.	TGTGCCAGCAGCGCAGAGATGAACACTGAAGCTTTCTTT	CASSAEMNTEAFF
many	TRBV29-1	TRBJ1-3	.	TGCAGCGTTGGAGCAGGGTCTGGAAACACCATATATTTT	CSVGAGSGNTIYF
many	TRBV7-9	TRBJ2-7	TRBD1	TGTGCCAGCAGCTTTCCCAACGCTGAGGGACAGGACTACGAGCAGTACTTC	CASSFPNAEGQDYEQYF
.	TRBV12-3/TRBV12-4	TRBJ2-7	.	TGTGCCAGCACTACATGGACAGGGAGGGGCGAGCAGTACTTC	CASTTWTGRGEQYF
many	TRBV28	TRBJ2-1	.	TGTGCCAGCAGTCTACAGTACAATGAGCAGTTCTTC	CASSLQYNEQFF
many	TRBV7-7	TRBJ2-1	.	TGTGCTAGCAGCTCAACGGCGGGATCCAATGAGCAGTTCTTC	CASSSTAGSNEQFF
many	TRBV12-3/TRBV12-4	TRBJ2-3	TRBD1	TGTGCCAGCAGTACGGGACAGGGGACGCAGTATTTT	CASSTGQGTQYF
many	TRBV29-1	TRBJ2-1	.	TGCAGCGTTGAAGTATCCGGGGGCGGATCACTCTCCTACAATGAGCAGTTCTTC	CSVEVSGGGSLSYNEQFF
many	TRBV12-3/TRBV12-4	TRBJ2-2	TRBD2	TGTGCCAGCAGTTTACCGGGAGGGATCACCGGGGAGCTGTTTTTT	CASSLPGGITGELFF
many	TRBV5-1	TRBJ2-7	TRBD2	TGCGCCAGCAGCGGCGGGACTAGCACCTACGAGCAGTACTTC	CASSGGTSTYEQYF
many	TRBV4-1	TRBJ1-6	TRBD1	TGCGCCAGCAGCCTGGACAGGGGTTCACCCCTCCACTTT	CASSLDRGSPLHF
many	TRBV27	TRBJ2-7	.	TGTGCCAGCAGTAGCGGGACAGCCCTGGCAATTTCGAGTGAGCAGTACTTC	CASSSGTALAISSEQYF
many	TRBV12-3/TRBV12-4	TRBJ1-5	TRBD1	TGTGCCAGCACCCCCGCGGGACAGATCAATCAGCCCCAGCATTTT	CASTPAGQINQPQHF
many	TRBV4-3	TRBJ2-7	TRBD2	TGCGCCAGCAGCACTCGGACTAGCGGGGGCTACGAGCAGTACTTC	CASSTRTSGGYEQYF
.	TRBV6-9	TRBJ2-1	TRBD1	TGTGCGGCCAGTTATTTCCGTGGACAGGGGGGGTTGTCGGGGGTCTCCTACAATGAGCAGTTCTTC	CAASYFRGQGGLSGVSYNEQFF
few	TRBV20-1	TRBJ2-5	TRBD2	TGCAGTGCTCTTAACCCGGGACTAGCAAAAAGAGAGACCCAGTACTTC	CSALNPGLAKRETQYF
few	TRBV7-6	TRBJ2-1	TRBD2	TGTGCCAGCAGCTTAGTGGGGGGGGATGAGCAGTTCTTC	CASSLVGGDEQFF
many	TRBV7-8	TRBJ1-5	.	TGTGCCAGCATCAATCAGGGTAGGGGCAATCAGCCCCAGCATTTT	CASINQGRGNQPQHF
many	TRBV29-1	TRBJ2-1	TRBD1	TGCAGCGTTGAAGGGGACAGTCCGTACAATGAGCAGTTCTTC	CSVEGDSPYNEQFF
.	TRBV12-3/TRBV12-4	TRBJ1-2	TRBD1	TGTGCCAGCAGTGTCGGGACAGGGGGTCGCCTAGGGGGCTACACCTTC	CASSVGTGGRLGGYTF
many	TRBV7-2	TRBJ2-7	.	TGTGCCAGCAGCTTACGTCGTCTTACCTACGAGCAGTACTTC	CASSLRRLTYEQYF
.	TRBV11-2	TRBJ1-1	.	TGTGCCAGCAGCTTAGAAGGGTCGGGTGGATCTGAAGCTTTCTTT	CASSLEGSGGSEAFF
many	TRBV5-1	TRBJ2-1	.	TGCGCCAGCAGCTTGAATAGTCTCTCCTACAATGAGCAGTTCTTC	CASSLNSLSYNEQFF
many	TRBV6-2/TRBV6-3	TRBJ1-5	.	TGTGCCAGCAGTTACCTTCTTGGGGCGTCTCGCAATCAGCCCCAGCATTTT	CASSYLLGASRNQPQHF
many	TRBV28	TRBJ1-5	TRBD1	TGTGCCAGCACAACAGGGGGCTATCAGCCCCAGCATTTT	CASTTGGYQPQHF
many	TRBV11-2	TRBJ2-7	.	TGTGCCAGCAGCTTCCAGCTGGGAAGCTCCTACGAGCAGTACTTC	CASSFQLGSSYEQYF
many	TRBV27	TRBJ2-1	.	TGTGCCAGCAGTCTGGGAACCGGGACAACCAATGAGCAGTTCTTC	CASSLGTGTTNEQFF
many	TRBV4-3	TRBJ2-2	TRBD2	TGCGCCAGCAGCCACGGTAGCGGGGCGAGCACCGGGGAGCTGTTTTTT	CASSHGSGASTGELFF
many	TRBV6-5	TRBJ1-1	.	TGTGCCAGCAGTTACGGGGTAACAAACACTGAAGCTTTCTTT	CASSYGVTNTEAFF
many	TRBV16	TRBJ2-1	.	TGTGCCAGCAGCCAATATCGGGGTTCCTACAATGAGCAGTTCTTC	CASSQYRGSYNEQFF
many	TRBV6-1	TRBJ2-1	TRBD2	TGTGCCAGCAGTCGGACTAGCACCTACAATGAGCAGTTCTTC	CASSRTSTYNEQFF
many	TRBV6-1	TRBJ2-7	.	TGTGCCAGCAGGGAGGGACAGTTTTACTACGAGCAGTACTTC	CASREGQFYYEQYF
.	TRBV28	TRBJ1-5	.	TGTGCCAGCAAGCCTCGGGCAGGGAATCAGCCCCAGCATTTT	CASKPRAGNQPQHF
many	TRBV7-2	TRBJ2-1	.	TGTGCCAGCAGCTTGGCCCCCTGGGATGAGCAGTTCTTC	CASSLAPWDEQFF
many	TRBV20-1	TRBJ2-3	TRBD2	TGCAGTGCTAGCGGTCTAGCGGGAACTACAGATACGCAGTATTTT	CSASGLAGTTDTQYF
many	TRBV5-5	TRBJ2-7	TRBD1	TGTGCCAGCAGCTGGGGGACAGGAGCCTACGAGCAGTACTTC	CASSWGTGAYEQYF
many	TRBV28	TRBJ2-5	.	TGTGCCAGCAGTTTAGAAGTACAGGCGGAGACCCAGTACTTC	CASSLEVQAETQYF
.	TRBV7-6	TRBJ2-7	TRBD1	TGTGCCAGCACCCGGGACAGGGGAGCCTACGAGCAGTACTTC	CASTRDRGAYEQYF
many	TRBV20-1	TRBJ2-7	.	TGCAGTGCTAGCTCGGAACTCTCTCGGTACGAGCAGTACTTC	CSASSELSRYEQYF
many	TRBV7-9	TRBJ1-1	.	TGTGCCAGCAGCCCCGTGACCGGCACTGAAGCTTTCTTT	CASSPVTGTEAFF